A selection of T cell receptor beta chains follows, all from one sample in a study of vaccination effects on CD4 cells after COVID-19. What these receptors recognize is not known. The repertoire was sequenced with immunoSEQ multiplex PCR; TCRdb's copy has only in-frame clones and lacks some. This sample carries tens of thousands of clones, about three quarters of them seen once, and the ten largest clones take roughly 30%. Sample: CD4+ T cells from PBMCs cultured with HCoV-OC43 spike peptides, taken before COVID-19 vaccination. All receptors come from a human donor who received a COVID-19 vaccine. CDR3s include the opening cysteine and the closing phenylalanine or tryptophan. Fields, in order: D gene, V gene, J gene, clone size, CDR3 DNA, CDR3 protein. A D gene is named only where the DNA matches it firmly. For some rows the clone size is stated as once, few or many, or as a class when expanded; others skip it.

TRBD1	TRBV2	TRBJ2-7	NA	TGTGCCAGCAGCCCCCGGGACAGGGGACTCTACGAGCAGTACTTC	CASSPRDRGLYEQYF
NA	TRBV15	TRBJ1-2	NA	TGTGCCACCAGCAGAGCTGCGGCGTATGGCTACACCTTC	CATSRAAAYGYTF
NA	TRBV14	TRBJ2-7	NA	TGTGCCAGTCAGATGAATACAGCAGGCGAGCAGTACTTC	CASQMNTAGEQYF
NA	TRBV12-3/TRBV12-4	TRBJ1-4	NA	TGTGCCAGCACCGCAGGGGACTGGGAAAAACTGTTTTTT	CASTAGDWEKLFF
TRBD1	TRBV3-1/TRBV3-2	TRBJ2-7	NA	TGTGCCAGCAGCCAAGATCTAGGGACAGGATCCTACGAGCAGTACTTC	CASSQDLGTGSYEQYF
NA	TRBV5-4	TRBJ2-7	few	TGTGCCAGCAGCGAGGCAGCAACGAGCTCCTACGAGCAGTACTTC	CASSEAATSSYEQYF
NA	TRBV4-3	TRBJ1-2	NA	TGCGCCAGCAGCCGAGACCGAGCAGGGGTAAATGGCTACACCTTC	CASSRDRAGVNGYTF
NA	TRBV4-1	TRBJ2-3	few	TGCGCCAGCAGCCAAGTCAGCGGGTACACAGATACGCAGTATTTT	CASSQVSGYTDTQYF
NA	TRBV6-5	TRBJ2-1	NA	TGTGCCAGCAGGAAGCGGTACAATGAGCAGTTCTTC	CASRKRYNEQFF
NA	TRBV7-3	TRBJ1-3	few	TGTGCCAGCAGCTTAACCAGGGAACCTGGAAACACCATATATTTT	CASSLTREPGNTIYF
TRBD1	TRBV7-2	TRBJ1-2	NA	TGTGCCAGCAGCTTAAGGGACAGGGGGCCCTATGGCTACACCTTC	CASSLRDRGPYGYTF
NA	TRBV9	TRBJ1-2	few	TGTGCCAGCAGCGTAGTGGCCGGCACTAACTATGGCTACACCTTC	CASSVVAGTNYGYTF
TRBD1	TRBV7-2	TRBJ2-4	NA	TGTGCCAGCAGCGTAGGACAGGGGAGGAACATTCAGTACTTC	CASSVGQGRNIQYF
NA	TRBV30	TRBJ2-5	NA	TGTGCCTGGAGTGTAGAGACCCAGTACTTC	CAWSVETQYF
NA	TRBV5-1	TRBJ2-7	few	TGCGCCAGCAGCCCGGGTTCGGGCCCCTACGAGCAGTACTTC	CASSPGSGPYEQYF
NA	TRBV15	TRBJ2-7	NA	TGTGCCACCAGCCCGCGGACGGGGGCCGAGCAGTACTTC	CATSPRTGAEQYF
NA	TRBV28	TRBJ2-7	NA	TGTGCCAGCAGTCCCCCGACTTTAACCGCTTACGAGCAGTACTTC	CASSPPTLTAYEQYF
NA	TRBV5-6	TRBJ2-5	NA	TGTGCCAGCAGCCCAAGTAGAGGTAGCCAAGAGACCCAGTACTTC	CASSPSRGSQETQYF
NA	TRBV27	TRBJ1-6	NA	TGTGCCAGCAGTTCCGGGAGCTCCTATAATTCACCCCTCCACTTT	CASSSGSSYNSPLHF
NA	TRBV28	TRBJ2-3	NA	TGTGCCAGCAGTTTTTCCGGTAGCACAGATACGCAGTATTTT	CASSFSGSTDTQYF
NA	TRBV7-9	TRBJ2-3	NA	TGTGCCAGCAGCTCCACCACAGATACGCAGTATTTT	CASSSTTDTQYF
TRBD1	TRBV19	TRBJ2-7	NA	TGTGCCAGTAGTCCCGCGGACAGGGGTTCGGCCGAGCAGTACTTC	CASSPADRGSAEQYF
NA	TRBV14	TRBJ1-1	NA	TGTGCCAGCAGCCGAAGCATGAGAACTGAAGCTTTCTTT	CASSRSMRTEAFF
TRBD1	TRBV25-1	TRBJ2-1	NA	TGTGCCAGCAGAGAGACAGGGTACTACAATGAGCAGTTCTTC	CASRETGYYNEQFF
NA	TRBV5-4	TRBJ1-1	NA	TGTGCCAGCCGGATAGGTGGGCGGGCTGAAGCTTTCTTT	CASRIGGRAEAFF
TRBD2	TRBV11-2	TRBJ2-7	NA	TGTGCCAGCAGCTTAGGGCGGGAGTTTGGGACCTACGAGCAGTACTTC	CASSLGREFGTYEQYF
TRBD2	TRBV5-1	TRBJ2-5	once	TGCGCCAGCAGCCCCGGACTAGCGGGAGGGTTACAAGAGACCCAGTACTTC	CASSPGLAGGLQETQYF
TRBD1	TRBV7-9	TRBJ1-1	NA	TGTGCCAGCAGCTTCGACAGGGGGTGGGCTTTCTTT	CASSFDRGWAFF
NA	TRBV9	TRBJ1-2	NA	TGTGCCAGCAGCGGGGCGGCAGCTAACTATGGCTACACCTTC	CASSGAAANYGYTF
NA	TRBV12-3/TRBV12-4	TRBJ1-2	few	TGTGCCAGCAGTCGCACAGGGTTCTATGGCTACACCTTC	CASSRTGFYGYTF